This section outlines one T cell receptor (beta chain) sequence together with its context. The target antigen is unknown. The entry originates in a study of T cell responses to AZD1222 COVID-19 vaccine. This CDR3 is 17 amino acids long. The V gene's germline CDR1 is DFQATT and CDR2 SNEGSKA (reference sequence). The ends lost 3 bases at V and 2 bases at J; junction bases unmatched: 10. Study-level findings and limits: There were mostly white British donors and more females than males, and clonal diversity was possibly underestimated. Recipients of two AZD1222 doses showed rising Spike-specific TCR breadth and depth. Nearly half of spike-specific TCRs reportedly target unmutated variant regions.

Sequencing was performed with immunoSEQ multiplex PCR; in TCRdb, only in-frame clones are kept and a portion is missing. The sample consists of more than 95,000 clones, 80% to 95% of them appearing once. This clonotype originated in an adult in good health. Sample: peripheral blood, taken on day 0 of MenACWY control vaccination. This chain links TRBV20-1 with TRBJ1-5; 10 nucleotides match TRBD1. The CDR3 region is CSASSSTGGIGNQPQHF. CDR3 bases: TGCAGTGCTAGTTCCTCGACAGGGGGCATAGGCAATCAGCCCCAGCATTTT.